This TCR beta chain comes out of a study of T cell clusters in autoimmune cytopenias. Study context: The mean age of healthy donor controls was more than 55 years, the median roughly 60 years. A median of roughly 54,000 TRB reads per sample yielded a median about 2,500 distinct clonotypes.

Judged by frequency, this clonotype is large (0.1 to 1%). The germline V gene encodes CDR1 MNHEY and CDR2 SVGAGI. This CDR3 is built from 13 residues. TRB amplification used approximately 250 ng of peripheral blood genomic DNA. One tube held mixed TRB-A and TRB-B primer pools for touch-down PCR. TCRdb re-called the multiplex PCR reads and gives one entry per CDR3 protein, without DNA. The sample's table shows 1,000 to 1,500 distinct CDR3 sequences. The same data also went into a second study, on T cell repertoires in aging, cancer and after chemotherapy. That work contributes: Over several months to years, re-sampled healthy donor repertoires clearly shared clones.

The sequence was collected from a human donor in good health. The chain couples TRBV6-5 to TRBJ2-2; absent DNA, TCRdb's TRBD1 call cannot be checked. The sequenced material came from peripheral blood. CDR3 in amino acids: CASSLPGTGELFF.